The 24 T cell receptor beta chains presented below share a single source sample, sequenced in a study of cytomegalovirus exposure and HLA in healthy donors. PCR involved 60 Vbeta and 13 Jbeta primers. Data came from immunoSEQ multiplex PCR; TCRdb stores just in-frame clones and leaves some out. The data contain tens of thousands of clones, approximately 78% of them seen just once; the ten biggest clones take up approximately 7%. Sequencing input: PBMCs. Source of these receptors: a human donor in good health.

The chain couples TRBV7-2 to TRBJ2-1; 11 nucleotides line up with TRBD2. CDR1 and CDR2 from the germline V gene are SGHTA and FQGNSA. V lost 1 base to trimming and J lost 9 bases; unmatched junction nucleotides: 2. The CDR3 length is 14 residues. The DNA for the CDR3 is TGTGCCAGCAGCTTAGGGCTAGCGGGGGGTGAGCAGTTCTTC. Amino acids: CASSLGLAGGEQFF. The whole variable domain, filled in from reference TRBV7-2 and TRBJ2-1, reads GAGVSQSPSNKVTEKGKDVELRCDPISGHTALYWYRQSLGQGLEFLIYFQGNSAPDKSGLPSDRFSAERTGGSVSTLTIQRTQQEDSAVYLCASSLGLAGGEQFFGPGTRLTVL.

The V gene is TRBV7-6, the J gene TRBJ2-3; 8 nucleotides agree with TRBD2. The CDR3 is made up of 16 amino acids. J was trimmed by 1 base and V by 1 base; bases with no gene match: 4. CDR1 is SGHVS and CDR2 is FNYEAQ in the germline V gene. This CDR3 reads CASSLGSSGRTDTQYF. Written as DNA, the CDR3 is TGTGCCAGCAGCTTAGGGTCTAGCGGGCGCACAGATACGCAGTATTTT.

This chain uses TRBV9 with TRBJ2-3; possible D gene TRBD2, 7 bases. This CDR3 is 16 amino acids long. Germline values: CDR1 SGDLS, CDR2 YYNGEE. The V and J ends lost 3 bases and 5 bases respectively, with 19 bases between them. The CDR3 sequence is CASSAGLGGVVDTQYF. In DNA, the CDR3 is TGTGCCAGCAGCGCAGGACTAGGGGGGGTGGTAGATACGCAGTATTTT.

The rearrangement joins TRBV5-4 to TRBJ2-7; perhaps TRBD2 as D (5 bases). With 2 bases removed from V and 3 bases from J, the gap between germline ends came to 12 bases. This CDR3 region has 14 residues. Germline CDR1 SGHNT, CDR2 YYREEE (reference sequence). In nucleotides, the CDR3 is TGTGCCAGCAGCTTAGGTCAGAGGGACTACGAGCAGTACTTC. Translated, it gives CASSLGQRDYEQYF.

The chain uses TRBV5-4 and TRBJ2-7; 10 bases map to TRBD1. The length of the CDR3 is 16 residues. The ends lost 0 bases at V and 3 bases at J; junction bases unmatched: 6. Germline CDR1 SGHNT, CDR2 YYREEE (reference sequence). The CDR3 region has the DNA TGTGCCAGCAGCTTGGCGATTGGGACAGGGGACTACGAGCAGTACTTC. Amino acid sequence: CASSLAIGTGDYEQYF.

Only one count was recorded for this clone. For the CDR3, the DNA is TGTGCCAGCTCACGCACACAGGGTCATGAGCAGTTCTTC. It is translated as CASSRTQGHEQFF. The chain is built from TRBV18 and TRBJ2-1; a weak D match, TRBD1 (6 bases). The length of the CDR3 is 13 residues. With 4 bases removed from V and 8 bases from J, the gap between germline ends came to 12 bases. Germline CDR1 and CDR2: KGHSH and LQKENI.

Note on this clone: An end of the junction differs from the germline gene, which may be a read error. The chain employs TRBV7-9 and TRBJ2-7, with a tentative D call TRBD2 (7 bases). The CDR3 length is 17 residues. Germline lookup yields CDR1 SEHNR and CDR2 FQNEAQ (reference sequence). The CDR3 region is CSSSLGPGGLLSNEQYF. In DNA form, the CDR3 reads TGTTCCAGCAGCTTAGGCCCCGGGGGGCTTCTCTCTAACGAGCAGTACTTC.

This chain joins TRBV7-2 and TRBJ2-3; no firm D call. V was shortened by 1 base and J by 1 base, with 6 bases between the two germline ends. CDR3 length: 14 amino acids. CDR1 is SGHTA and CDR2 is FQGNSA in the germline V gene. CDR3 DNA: TGTGCCAGCAGCTTAGTCTCGGGCACAGATACGCAGTATTTT. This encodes CASSLVSGTDTQYF.

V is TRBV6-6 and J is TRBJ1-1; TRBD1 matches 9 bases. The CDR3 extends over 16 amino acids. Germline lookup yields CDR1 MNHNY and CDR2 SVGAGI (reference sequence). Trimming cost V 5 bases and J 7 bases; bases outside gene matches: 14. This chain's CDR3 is CASSPGNRGRAHEAFF. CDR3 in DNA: TGTGCCAGCAGTCCCGGGAACAGGGGGCGAGCCCATGAAGCTTTCTTT.

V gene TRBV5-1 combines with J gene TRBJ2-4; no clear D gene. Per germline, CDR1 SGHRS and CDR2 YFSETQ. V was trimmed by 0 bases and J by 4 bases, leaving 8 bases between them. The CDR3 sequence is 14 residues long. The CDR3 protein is CASSLVAEKNIQYF. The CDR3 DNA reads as TGCGCCAGCAGCTTGGTGGCGGAAAAAAACATTCAGTACTTC.

CDR3: CASRTTGESSYEQYF. Written as DNA, the CDR3 is TGTGCCAGCAGAACGACAGGTGAGAGCTCCTACGAGCAGTACTTC. V gene TRBV6-6 combines with J gene TRBJ2-5; D might be TRBD1 (6 bases). The last part of the DNA fits TRBJ2-7 better; the J call may be wrong. The length of the CDR3 is 15 residues. In germline, CDR1 is MNHNY, CDR2 SVGAGI (reference sequence).

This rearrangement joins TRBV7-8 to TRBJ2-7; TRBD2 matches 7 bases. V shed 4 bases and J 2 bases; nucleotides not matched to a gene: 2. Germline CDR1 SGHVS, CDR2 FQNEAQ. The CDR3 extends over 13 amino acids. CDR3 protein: CASSSGGAYEQYF. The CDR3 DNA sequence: TGTGCCAGCAGCTCGGGAGGAGCCTACGAGCAGTACTTC.

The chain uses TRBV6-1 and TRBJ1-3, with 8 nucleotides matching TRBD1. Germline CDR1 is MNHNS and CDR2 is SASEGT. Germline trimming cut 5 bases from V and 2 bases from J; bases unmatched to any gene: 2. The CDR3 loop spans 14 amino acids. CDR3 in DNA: TGTGCCAGCAGTACGGACAGGGCTGGAAACACCATATATTTT. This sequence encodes CASSTDRAGNTIYF.

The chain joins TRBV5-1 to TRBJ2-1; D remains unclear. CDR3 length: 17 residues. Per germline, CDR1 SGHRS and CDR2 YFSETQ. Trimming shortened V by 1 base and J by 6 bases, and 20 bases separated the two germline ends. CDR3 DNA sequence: TGCGCCAGCAGCTTGCCTAGAGAGGTCTTAGGAGTCAATGAGCAGTTCTTC. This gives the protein CASSLPREVLGVNEQFF.

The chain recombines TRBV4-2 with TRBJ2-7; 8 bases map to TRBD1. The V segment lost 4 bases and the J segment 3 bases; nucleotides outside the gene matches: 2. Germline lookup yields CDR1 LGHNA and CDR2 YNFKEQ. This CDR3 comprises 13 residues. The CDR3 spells CASSRGQVYEQYF. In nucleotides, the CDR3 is TGTGCCAGCAGCCGGGGACAGGTCTACGAGCAGTACTTC.

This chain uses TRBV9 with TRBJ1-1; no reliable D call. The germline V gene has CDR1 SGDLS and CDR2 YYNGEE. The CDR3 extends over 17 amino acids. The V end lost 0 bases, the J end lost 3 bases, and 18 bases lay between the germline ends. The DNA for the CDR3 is TGTGCCAGCAGCGTAGATCCATTCCGCGGGAAGGACACTGAAGCTTTCTTT. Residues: CASSVDPFRGKDTEAFF.

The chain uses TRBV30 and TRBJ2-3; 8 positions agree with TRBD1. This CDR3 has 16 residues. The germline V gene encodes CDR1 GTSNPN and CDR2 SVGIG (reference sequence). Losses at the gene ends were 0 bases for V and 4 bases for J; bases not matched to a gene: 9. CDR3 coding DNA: TGTGCCTGGAGTGTCCGGACAGGGAGGAAGTCAGATACGCAGTATTTT. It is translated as CAWSVRTGRKSDTQYF.

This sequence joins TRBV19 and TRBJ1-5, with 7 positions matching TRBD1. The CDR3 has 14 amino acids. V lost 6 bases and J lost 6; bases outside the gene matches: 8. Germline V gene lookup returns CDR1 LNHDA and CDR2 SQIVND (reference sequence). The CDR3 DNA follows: TGTGCCAGTAGGCGAACAGGGGACGGTCAGCCCCAGCATTTT. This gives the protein CASRRTGDGQPQHF.

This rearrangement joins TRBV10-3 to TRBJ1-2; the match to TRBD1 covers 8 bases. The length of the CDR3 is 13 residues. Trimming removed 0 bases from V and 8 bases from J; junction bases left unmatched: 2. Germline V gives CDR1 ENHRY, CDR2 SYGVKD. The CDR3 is CAISESGQGGYTF. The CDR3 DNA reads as TGTGCCATCAGTGAGTCTGGACAGGGCGGCTACACCTTC.

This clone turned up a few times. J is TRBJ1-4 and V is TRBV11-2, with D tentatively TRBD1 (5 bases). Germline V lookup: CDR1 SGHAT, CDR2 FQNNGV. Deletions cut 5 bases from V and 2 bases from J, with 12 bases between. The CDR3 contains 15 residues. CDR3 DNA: TGTGCCAGCAGCCAAAGGGGTTTGACTAATGAAAAACTGTTTTTT. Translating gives CASSQRGLTNEKLFF. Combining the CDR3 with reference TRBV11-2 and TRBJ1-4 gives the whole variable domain EAGVAQSPRYKIIEKRQSVAFWCNPISGHATLYWYQQILGQGPKLLIQFQNNGVVDDSQLPKDRFSAERLKGVDSTLKIQPAKLEDSAVYLCASSQRGLTNEKLFFGSGTQLSVL.

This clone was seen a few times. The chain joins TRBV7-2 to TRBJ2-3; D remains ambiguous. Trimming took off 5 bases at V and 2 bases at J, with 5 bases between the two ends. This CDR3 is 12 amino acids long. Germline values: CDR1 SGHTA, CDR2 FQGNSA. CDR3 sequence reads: CASSGSTDTQYF. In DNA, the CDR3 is TGTGCCAGCAGCGGCTCCACAGATACGCAGTATTTT. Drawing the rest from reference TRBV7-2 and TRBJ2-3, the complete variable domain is GAGVSQSPSNKVTEKGKDVELRCDPISGHTALYWYRQSLGQGLEFLIYFQGNSAPDKSGLPSDRFSAERTGGSVSTLTIQRTQQEDSAVYLCASSGSTDTQYFGPGTRLTVL.

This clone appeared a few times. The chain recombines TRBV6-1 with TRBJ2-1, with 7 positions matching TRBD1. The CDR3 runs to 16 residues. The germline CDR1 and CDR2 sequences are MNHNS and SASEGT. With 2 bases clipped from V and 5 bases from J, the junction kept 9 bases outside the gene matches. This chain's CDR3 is CASSEYLGTGDNEQFF. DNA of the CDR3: TGTGCCAGCAGTGAATACCTGGGTACAGGGGACAATGAGCAGTTCTTC.

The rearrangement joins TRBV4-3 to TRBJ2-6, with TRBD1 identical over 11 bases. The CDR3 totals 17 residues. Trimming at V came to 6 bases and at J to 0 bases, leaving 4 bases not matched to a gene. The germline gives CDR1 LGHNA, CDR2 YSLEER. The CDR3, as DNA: TGCGCCAGCAGAGGGACAGGGGGGTACTCTGGGGCCAACGTCCTGACTTTC. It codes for CASRGTGGYSGANVLTF.

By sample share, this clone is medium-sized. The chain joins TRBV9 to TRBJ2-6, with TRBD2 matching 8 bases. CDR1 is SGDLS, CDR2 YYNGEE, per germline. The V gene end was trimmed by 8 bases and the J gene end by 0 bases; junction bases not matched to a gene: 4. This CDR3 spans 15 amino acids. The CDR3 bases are TGTGCCAGTGGGCGGGGGGACTCTGGGGCCAACGTCCTGACTTTC. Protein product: CASGRGDSGANVLTF.